This T cell receptor (beta chain) appears in the sequencing data of a study of identical twins. Study results and caveats: Within monozygotic twins, out-of-frame TCR alpha sharing was underestimated by the models. Diverse VJ usage suggested most zero-insertion clonotypes were not invariant T cells. Weaker excess sharing between twins was seen in beta out-of-frame sequences.

This clonotype has more than one count but fewer than ten. The antigen remains undetermined. TCRdb analysed the 5' RACE reads with MiXCR anew, one entry per CDR3 protein. The profile covers 420,000 or so distinct CDR3 sequences, with approximately 17% appearing a single time and about 12% taken by the ten largest. The trim removed 6 bases at V and 4 bases at J, leaving 5 bases unmatched. Germline lookup yields CDR1 DFQATT and CDR2 SNEGSKA (reference sequence). The CDR3 extends over 12 amino acids. The rearrangement uses TRBV20-1 and TRBJ2-5, with 7 nucleotides matching TRBD1. Sequenced material: naive T cells sorted from blood. The sequence derives from a man between 50 and 59 years old in good health. CDR3 protein: CSARDSGETQYF. CDR3 in DNA: TGCAGTGCACGGGACAGCGGAGAGACCCAGTACTTC.